Below are 24 T cell receptor beta chains sequenced from a single sample in a study of response to subunit inactivated influenza vaccine. TCRdb recomputed calls from the RT-PCR reads with MiXCR, one row per CDR3 protein. There are fewer than 650,000 distinct CDR3 sequences in the sample; approximately 13% occur only once, and approximately 14% lies in the top ten. This specimen consisted of PBMCs from blood, obtained about 6 weeks after vaccination. These receptors all stem from a man aged 45-60 years who received an inactivated influenza vaccine.

The V call is TRBV6-1, the J call TRBJ1-2, with 7 bases matching TRBD1. Germline V gene lookup returns CDR1 MNHNS and CDR2 SASEGT. The ends lost 6 bases at V and 8 bases at J; junction bases unmatched: 9. CDR3 length equals 13 residues. CDR3 bases: TGTGCCAGCAGCCTCGACAGGGTCAAAGGCTACACCTTC. This encodes CASSLDRVKGYTF.

The chain uses TRBV27 and TRBJ1-6; no clear D. The CDR3 extends over 14 amino acids. Per germline, CDR1 MNHEY and CDR2 SMNVEV (reference sequence). V dropped 1 base and J dropped 5 bases, with 6 bases sitting between them. The CDR3 protein is CASSLFSHNSPLHF. CDR3 coding DNA: TGTGCCAGCAGTTTATTTAGCCATAATTCACCCCTCCACTTT.

V gene TRBV29-1 combines with J gene TRBJ1-2, with 8 bases that match TRBD1. The CDR3 contains 17 residues. V shed 0 bases, J shed 7 bases, and the junction held 16 bases outside the gene matches. Germline V gene sequence: CDR1 SQVTM, CDR2 ANQGSEA. For the CDR3, the DNA is TGCAGCGTTGAAGATATCAGCGGGACAGGAGGGCTCGGTGGCTACACCTTC. As protein: CSVEDISGTGGLGGYTF.

This clonotype has more than one count but fewer than ten. The V gene is TRBV7-2, the J gene TRBJ2-3; 8 bases map to TRBD2. Looked up from germline, CDR1 is SGHTA and CDR2 is FQGNSA. This CDR3 has 15 residues. V shed 5 bases and J 0 bases; nucleotides not matched to a gene: 4. The CDR3 spells CASSAAGGSTDTQYF. CDR3 in DNA: TGTGCCAGCAGCGCCGCGGGGGGAAGCACAGATACGCAGTATTTT.

This clonotype was picked up many times. This chain links TRBV29-1 with TRBJ1-1; 10 bases match TRBD1. From germline, CDR1 is SQVTM and CDR2 ANQGSEA. The CDR3 is 13 amino acids. As DNA, the CDR3 is TGCAGGGTCGACAGGGGGCTGGGGACTGAAGCTTTCTTT. It translates to CRVDRGLGTEAFF. Together with reference TRBV29-1 and TRBJ1-1, the CDR3 gives the full variable domain: SAVISQKPSRDICQRGTSLTIQCQVDSQVTMMFWYRQQPGQSLTLIATANQGSEATYESGFVIDKFPISRPNLTFSTLTVSNMSPEDSSIYLCRVDRGLGTEAFFGQGTRLTVV.

This clonotype was counted a few times. The rearrangement joins TRBV6-5 to TRBJ2-1; tentative D call: TRBD1 (5 bases). The V end was cut by 5 bases, the J end by 9 bases, with 17 bases between. Germline assignment: CDR1 MNHEY and CDR2 SVGAGI. This CDR3 has 14 residues. In DNA, the CDR3 is TGTGCCAGCAGTACCGAAGGAGCAGGGATTGAGCAGTTCTTC. This codes for CASSTEGAGIEQFF.

V is TRBV10-3 and J is TRBJ2-5; tentatively, D is TRBD1 (5 bases). Trimming removed 4 bases at V and 3 bases at J, with 9 bases between. CDR1 and CDR2 from the germline V gene are ENHRY and SYGVKD. This CDR3 spans 13 amino acids. DNA of the CDR3: TGTGCCATCAGTGCAGGGCAGGAAGAGACCCAGTACTTC. As protein: CAISAGQEETQYF.

This clonotype showed up just a few times. This rearrangement joins TRBV13 to TRBJ2-3; 9 positions match TRBD2. Unmatched junction bases numbered 11, after V lost 2 bases and J lost 2 bases. Looked up from germline, CDR1 is PRHDT and CDR2 is FYEKMQ (reference sequence). The CDR3 consists of 18 residues. CDR3 protein: CASSLLGSRGGVTDTQYF. The DNA for the CDR3 is TGTGCCAGCAGCTTACTGGGCTCGCGGGGGGGCGTCACAGATACGCAGTATTTT.

There are a few counts of this clonotype. The chain has TRBV7-2 and TRBJ2-7; TRBD2 matches at 8 bases. The CDR3 is 15 amino acids. With V trimmed by 5 bases and J by 3 bases, 9 bases remained unmatched. Per germline, CDR1 SGHTA and CDR2 FQGNSA. The CDR3 nucleotides read TGTGCCAGCAGCCTATACGGGACTAGTAGCTACGAGCAGTACTTC. It translates to CASSLYGTSSYEQYF.

This clonotype showed up just a few times. CDR3 coding DNA: TGTGCCAGCAGGAGGACTAGCGGGTTACACTCCTACGAGCAGTACTTC. This gives the protein CASRRTSGLHSYEQYF. This chain joins TRBV27 and TRBJ2-7, with 11 positions matching TRBD2. In germline, CDR1 is MNHEY, CDR2 SMNVEV (reference sequence). The CDR3 spans 16 residues. V shed 6 bases, J shed 0 bases, and the junction held 7 bases outside the gene matches.

This clonotype has at least ten counts. This chain connects TRBV20-1 to TRBJ2-1; tentative D call: TRBD2 (6 bases). This CDR3 is built from 16 residues. Trimming pared 2 bases from V and 6 bases from J, leaving 20 bases between. Germline V gene lookup returns CDR1 DFQATT and CDR2 SNEGSKA (reference sequence). CDR3 DNA: TGCAGTGCTAGAAAAGGGACTCAACTAGTTTCCAATGAGCAGTTCTTC. Encoded protein: CSARKGTQLVSNEQFF.

This chain uses TRBV28 with TRBJ1-5; D is unclear. With 5 bases removed from V and 7 bases from J, the gap between germline ends came to 15 bases. Germline CDR1 MDHEN, CDR2 SYDVKM. This CDR3 spans 14 amino acids. The CDR3 DNA is TGTGCCAGCAGTCCCGCGCTAGGGAAGCAGCCCCAGCATTTT. It codes for CASSPALGKQPQHF.

This clonotype was found a few times. This rearrangement joins TRBV10-3 to TRBJ1-2, with a possible D match to TRBD1 (6 bases). The V gene lost 4 bases and the J gene lost 6 bases, with 12 bases spanning the gap. Germline CDR1 and CDR2: ENHRY and SYGVKD. CDR3 length equals 13 residues. This CDR3 is CAISVGGADGYTF. The CDR3 DNA reads as TGTGCCATCAGTGTGGGGGGGGCAGATGGCTACACCTTC.

This clonotype was detected a few times. The chain is built from TRBV4-3 and TRBJ2-1; D tentatively reads TRBD1 or TRBD2 (5 bases each). CDR1 is LGHNA and CDR2 is YSLEER in the germline V gene. The CDR3 covers 16 residues. V lost 0 bases, J lost 7 bases, and 16 bases lay in between. CDR3 DNA sequence: TGCGCCAGCAGCCAAGAGATGTTGCAGGGAGTAAATGAGCAGTTCTTC. Translating it yields CASSQEMLQGVNEQFF.

The chain recombines TRBV29-1 with TRBJ2-5, with 7 bases matching TRBD2. CDR1 is SQVTM, CDR2 ANQGSEA, per germline. V dropped 4 bases and J dropped 4; count of bases not matched to a gene: 9. CDR3 length equals 14 residues. In DNA, the CDR3 is TGCAGCGTTGTAGCGGCGGGGGTAGGAGAGACCCAGTACTTC. This gives the protein CSVVAAGVGETQYF. Using reference TRBV29-1 and TRBJ2-5 for the parts outside the CDR3, the full variable domain is SAVISQKPSRDICQRGTSLTIQCQVDSQVTMMFWYRQQPGQSLTLIATANQGSEATYESGFVIDKFPISRPNLTFSTLTVSNMSPEDSSIYLCSVVAAGVGETQYFGPGTRLLVL.

This clonotype was detected ten times or more. The chain joins TRBV7-9 to TRBJ1-2; D is unresolved. Per the germline V gene, CDR1 is SEHNR and CDR2 is FQNEAQ (reference sequence). CDR3 length equals 14 residues. The V end lost 3 bases, the J end lost 1 base, and 9 bases lay between the germline ends. The DNA for the CDR3 is TGTGCCAGCAGCTTGCTGACGGATAACTATGGCTACACCTTC. Encoded protein: CASSLLTDNYGYTF. Filled out from reference TRBV7-9 and TRBJ1-2, the complete variable domain reads DTGVSQNPRHKITKRGQNVTFRCDPISEHNRLYWYRQTLGQGPEFLTYFQNEAQLEKSRLLSDRFSAERPKGSFSTLEIQRTEQGDSAMYLCASSLLTDNYGYTFGSGTRLTVV.

This rearrangement joins TRBV15 to TRBJ2-7; possibly TRBD2 for D (6 bases). In germline, CDR1 is LNHNV, CDR2 YYDKDF (reference sequence). The V end lost 1 base, the J end lost 3 bases, and 13 bases lay between the germline ends. CDR3 length: 15 amino acids. The CDR3 reads CATSRGGGENYEQYF. The CDR3 nucleotides are TGTGCCACCAGCAGAGGAGGAGGGGAGAACTACGAGCAGTACTTC. Supplemented by reference TRBV15 and TRBJ2-7, the full variable domain reads DAMVIQNPRYQVTQFGKPVTLSCSQTLNHNVMYWYQQKSSQAPKLLFHYYDKDFNNEADTPDNFQSRRPNTSFCFLDIRSPGLGDTAMYLCATSRGGGENYEQYFGPGTRLTVT.

This clonotype was counted ten times or more. The chain is built from TRBV10-3 and TRBJ2-7; no clear D gene. Looked up from germline, CDR1 is ENHRY and CDR2 is SYGVKD. Trimming removed 5 bases at V and 2 bases at J, with 7 bases between. This CDR3 spans 12 amino acids. The CDR3 DNA reads TGTGCCATCAGTAGGGTAGCCTACGAGCAGTACTTC. Amino acid sequence: CAISRVAYEQYF.

In its sample, this clonotype was seen many times. The CDR3 loop is CSVRQGPYEQYF. The CDR3 DNA sequence: TGCAGCGTACGCCAGGGGCCCTACGAGCAGTACTTC. This chain links TRBV29-1 with TRBJ2-7; the D gene is possibly TRBD1 (6 bases). Germline V CDR1 and CDR2: SQVTM, ANQGSEA. V lost 6 bases, J lost 2 bases, and 11 bases lay in between. The CDR3 covers 12 residues.

This rearrangement joins TRBV11-2 to TRBJ2-3, with 8 bases aligning to TRBD1. The CDR3 is made up of 15 amino acids. CDR1 SGHAT and CDR2 FQNNGV come from the germline V gene. The V and J ends lost 5 bases and 3 bases, in that order; junction bases with no gene match: 7. DNA of the CDR3: TGTGCCAGCAGCCAAAGACAGGGGAAAACAGATACGCAGTATTTT. As protein: CASSQRQGKTDTQYF.

V gene TRBV19 combines with J gene TRBJ1-2; D uncertain. The germline CDR1 and CDR2 sequences are LNHDA and SQIVND (reference sequence). The CDR3 loop spans 14 amino acids. V lost 7 bases to trimming and J lost 3 bases, with 15 bases between them. CDR3 DNA: TGTGCCAGTATCGATATTCGGGCCGACTATGGCTACACCTTC. Amino acids: CASIDIRADYGYTF.

The chain links TRBV27 to TRBJ2-3; D is possibly TRBD1 (6 bases). The CDR3 extends over 14 amino acids. V was trimmed by 2 bases and J by 4 bases, leaving 10 bases between them. Germline CDR1 reads MNHEY; CDR2 reads SMNVEV (reference sequence). In DNA form, the CDR3 reads TGTGCCAGCAGTTTAGTACAGGGAGCAGATACGCAGTATTTT. Its protein is CASSLVQGADTQYF.

Regarding this clonotype: A much larger clone differs by one base, so this may be a read error. CDR3 residues: CIVSGNTQYF. CDR3 DNA sequence: TGCATCGTTTCTGGGAATACGCAGTATTTT. The V gene is TRBV29-1, the J gene TRBJ2-3; no reliable D call. Germline CDR1 reads SQVTM; CDR2 reads ANQGSEA. CDR3 size: 10 residues.

The gene calls are TRBV29-1 and TRBJ2-1; TRBD2 matches 11 bases. CDR1 SQVTM and CDR2 ANQGSEA come from the germline V gene. Unmatched junction bases numbered 9, after V lost 7 bases and J lost 10 bases. CDR3 length equals 13 residues. The CDR3 loop is CSGGTSGTGEQFF. As DNA, the CDR3 is TGCAGCGGGGGGACTAGCGGAACGGGCGAGCAGTTCTTC.